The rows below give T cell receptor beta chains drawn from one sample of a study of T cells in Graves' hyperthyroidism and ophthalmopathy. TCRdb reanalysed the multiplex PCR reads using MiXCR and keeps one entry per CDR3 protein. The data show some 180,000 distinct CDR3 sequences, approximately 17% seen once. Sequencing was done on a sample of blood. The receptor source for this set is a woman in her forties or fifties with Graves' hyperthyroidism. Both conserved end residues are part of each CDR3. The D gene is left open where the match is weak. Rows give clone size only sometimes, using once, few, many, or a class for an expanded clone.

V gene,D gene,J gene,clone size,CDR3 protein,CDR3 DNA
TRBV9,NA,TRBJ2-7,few,CASSVGGGYSYEQYF,TGTGCCAGCAGCGTGGGTGGGGGTTACTCCTACGAGCAGTACTTC
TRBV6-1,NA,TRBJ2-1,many,CASSDPSSYNEQFF,TGTGCCAGCAGTGACCCGAGCTCCTACAATGAGCAGTTCTTC
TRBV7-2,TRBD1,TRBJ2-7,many,CASSLDRYASYEQYF,TGTGCCAGCAGCTTGGACAGGTACGCCTCCTACGAGCAGTACTTC
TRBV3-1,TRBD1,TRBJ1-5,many,CASSVTGGSQPQHF,TGTGCCAGCAGCGTGACAGGGGGGTCGCAGCCCCAGCATTTT
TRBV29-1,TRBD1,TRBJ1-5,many,CSVAQGAGQPQHF,TGCAGCGTGGCACAGGGGGCTGGACAGCCCCAGCATTTT
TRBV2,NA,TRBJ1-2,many,CASSEEGRSGYTF,TGTGCCAGCAGTGAAGAGGGTAGGAGTGGCTACACCTTC
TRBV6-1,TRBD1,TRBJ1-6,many,CASKGQGDNSPLHF,TGTGCCAGCAAAGGACAGGGCGATAATTCACCCCTCCACTTT
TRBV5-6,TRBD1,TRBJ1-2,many,CASSLWDRVNSGYTF,TGTGCCAGCAGCTTATGGGACAGGGTAAATAGTGGCTACACCTTC
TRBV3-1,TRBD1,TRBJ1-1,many,CASSRDRGGNTEAFF,TGTGCCAGCAGTCGAGACAGGGGGGGGAACACTGAAGCTTTCTTT
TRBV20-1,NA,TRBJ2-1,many,CSARGVRQGYYNEQFF,TGCAGTGCTAGAGGGGTCCGGCAGGGGTACTACAATGAGCAGTTCTTC
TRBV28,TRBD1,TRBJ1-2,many,CASSAGQGGYGYTF,TGTGCCAGCAGTGCGGGACAGGGTGGCTATGGCTACACCTTC
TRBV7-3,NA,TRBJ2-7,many,CASSLRAGGEQYF,TGTGCCAGCAGCTTAAGAGCTGGCGGCGAGCAGTACTTC
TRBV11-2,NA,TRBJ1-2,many,CASSSAGDYYYGYTF,TGTGCCAGCAGCTCCGCAGGAGACTATTACTATGGCTACACCTTC
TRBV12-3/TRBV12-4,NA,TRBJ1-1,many,CASSFFGRKNTEAFF,TGTGCCAGCAGTTTCTTCGGCAGGAAGAACACTGAAGCTTTCTTT
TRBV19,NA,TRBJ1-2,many,CASSLTMNYGYTF,TGTGCCAGTAGTTTAACAATGAACTATGGCTACACCTTC
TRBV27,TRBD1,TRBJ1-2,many,CASKLQGAGGYTF,TGTGCCAGCAAATTACAGGGGGCTGGTGGCTACACCTTC
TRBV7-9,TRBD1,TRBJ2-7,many,CASSSGQTYEQYF,TGTGCCAGCAGCTCGGGACAGACCTACGAGCAGTACTTC
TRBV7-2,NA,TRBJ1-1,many,CASSFLGGSTEAFF,TGTGCCAGCAGCTTCCTGGGTGGGTCCACTGAAGCTTTCTTT
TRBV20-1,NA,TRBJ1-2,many,CSARPEQAYGYTF,TGCAGTGCTAGACCGGAACAGGCCTATGGCTACACCTTC
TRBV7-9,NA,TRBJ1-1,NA,CASSLARAGGTEAFF,TGTGCCAGCAGCTTAGCGCGGGCTGGCGGAACTGAAGCTTTCTTT
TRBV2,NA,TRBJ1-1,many,CASSEISRGGWTEAFF,TGTGCCAGCAGTGAAATTTCAAGGGGAGGTTGGACTGAAGCTTTCTTT
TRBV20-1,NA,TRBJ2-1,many,CSASPQGHYEQFF,TGCAGTGCTAGCCCCCAGGGCCACTATGAGCAGTTCTTC
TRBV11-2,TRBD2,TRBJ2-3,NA,CASSARLAGGDLTDTQYF,TGTGCCAGCAGCGCCCGACTAGCGGGAGGGGATTTGACAGATACGCAGTATTTT
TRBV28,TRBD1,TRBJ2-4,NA,CASSPSGTGYIQYF,TGTGCCAGCAGCCCCTCCGGGACAGGGTACATTCAGTACTTC
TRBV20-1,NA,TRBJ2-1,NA,CSARVGWNEQFF,TGCAGTGCTAGAGTTGGATGGAATGAGCAGTTCTTC
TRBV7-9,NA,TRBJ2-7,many,CASSLSQAHEQYF,TGTGCCAGCAGCTTATCACAGGCCCACGAGCAGTACTTC
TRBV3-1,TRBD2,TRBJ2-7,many,CASSPPGRGDEQYF,TGTGCCAGCAGCCCCCCGGGGAGGGGCGACGAGCAGTACTTC
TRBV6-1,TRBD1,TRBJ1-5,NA,CASTWDRGLNQPQHF,TGTGCCAGCACCTGGGACAGGGGTCTTAATCAGCCCCAGCATTTT
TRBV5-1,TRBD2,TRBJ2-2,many,CASYALAGAANTGELFF,TGCGCCAGCTACGCCTTAGCGGGGGCCGCGAACACCGGGGAGCTGTTTTTT